The text below deals with one TCR beta chain. Its antigen remains unknown. Naive-designated CD8 cells lacked CD45RO, were positively enriched for CCR7, and omitted terminally differentiated effector memory CD45RA+ cells. The data derive from a study of shared clonotypes between healthy human individuals. Study at large: The donor group consisted of a couple of women and a few men, aged 18 to 49. Regarding the study as a whole: Between a few donors, naive CD4 clonotypes were shared at a level of around 4.8%. Non-shared clonotypes showed lower generation probabilities than clonotypes common to all four donors.

Genomic DNA of every subset was divided equally among multiple immunoSEQ plates. Sequencing was performed with immunoSEQ multiplex PCR; in TCRdb, only in-frame clones are kept and a portion is missing. The sample carries about 2 million clones, approximately 94% recorded once. Germline trimming cut 5 bases from V and 2 bases from J; bases unmatched to any gene: 8. Germline CDR1 is SEHNR and CDR2 is FQNEAQ (reference sequence). The CDR3 spans 16 residues. The chain joins TRBV7-9 to TRBJ2-5, with 10 bases matching TRBD2. The specimen sequenced was naive CD8+ T cells sorted from blood. This TCR was sampled from a man younger than 35 in good health. The CDR3 region is CASSPRRTSGQETQYF. CDR3 in DNA: TGTGCCAGCAGCCCTAGGCGGACTAGCGGTCAAGAGACCCAGTACTTC.